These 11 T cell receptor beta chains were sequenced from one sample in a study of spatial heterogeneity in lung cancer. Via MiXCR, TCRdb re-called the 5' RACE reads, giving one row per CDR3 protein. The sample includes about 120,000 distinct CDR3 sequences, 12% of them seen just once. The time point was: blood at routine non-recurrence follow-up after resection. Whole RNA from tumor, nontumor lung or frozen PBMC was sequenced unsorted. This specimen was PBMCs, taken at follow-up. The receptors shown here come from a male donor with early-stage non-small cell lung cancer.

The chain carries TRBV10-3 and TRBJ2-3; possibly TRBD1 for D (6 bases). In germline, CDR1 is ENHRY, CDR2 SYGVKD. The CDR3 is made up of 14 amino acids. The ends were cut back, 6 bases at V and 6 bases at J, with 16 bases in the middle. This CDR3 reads CAIREDSEGDTQYF. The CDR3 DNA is TGTGCCATCAGGGAGGACAGTGAGGGGGATACGCAGTATTTT.

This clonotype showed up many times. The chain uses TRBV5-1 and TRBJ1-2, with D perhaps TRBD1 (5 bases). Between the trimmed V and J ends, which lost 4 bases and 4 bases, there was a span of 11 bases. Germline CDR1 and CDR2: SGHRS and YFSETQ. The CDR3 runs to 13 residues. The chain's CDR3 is CASSADISYGYTF. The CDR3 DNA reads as TGCGCCAGCAGCGCGGACATCTCCTATGGCTACACCTTC.

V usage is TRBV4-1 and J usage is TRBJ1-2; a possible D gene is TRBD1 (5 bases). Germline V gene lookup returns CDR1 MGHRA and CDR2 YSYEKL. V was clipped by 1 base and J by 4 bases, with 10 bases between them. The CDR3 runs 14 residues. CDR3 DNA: TGCGCCAGCAGCCAAGTTCGACAGCCCTATGGCTACACCTTC. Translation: CASSQVRQPYGYTF.

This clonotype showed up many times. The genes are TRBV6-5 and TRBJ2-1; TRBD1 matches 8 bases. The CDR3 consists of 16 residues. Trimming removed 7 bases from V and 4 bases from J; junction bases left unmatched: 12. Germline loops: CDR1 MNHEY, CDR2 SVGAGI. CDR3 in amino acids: CASTTVAGGGYNEQFF. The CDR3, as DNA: TGTGCCAGCACCACGGTAGCAGGGGGCGGGTACAATGAGCAGTTCTTC.

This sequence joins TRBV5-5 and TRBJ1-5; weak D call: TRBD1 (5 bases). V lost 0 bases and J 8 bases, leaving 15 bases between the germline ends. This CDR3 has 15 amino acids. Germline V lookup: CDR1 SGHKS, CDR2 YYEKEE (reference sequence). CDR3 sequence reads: CASSLAWDVREPQHF. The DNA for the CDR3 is TGTGCCAGCAGCTTGGCCTGGGACGTCAGGGAGCCCCAGCATTTT.

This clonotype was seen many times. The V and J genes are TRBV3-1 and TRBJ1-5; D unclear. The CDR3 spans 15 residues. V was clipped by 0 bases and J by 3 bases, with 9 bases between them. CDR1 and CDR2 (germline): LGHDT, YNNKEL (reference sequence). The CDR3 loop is CASSQEHRYNQPQHF. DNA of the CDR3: TGTGCCAGCAGCCAAGAGCACAGATACAATCAGCCCCAGCATTTT.

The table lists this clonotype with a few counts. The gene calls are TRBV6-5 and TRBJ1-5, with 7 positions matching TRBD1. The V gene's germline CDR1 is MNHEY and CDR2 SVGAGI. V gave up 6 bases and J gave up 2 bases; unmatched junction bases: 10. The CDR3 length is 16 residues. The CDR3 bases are TGTGCCAGCAGGCGCGTGACAGGGCAGGGCAATCAGCCCCAGCATTTT. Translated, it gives CASRRVTGQGNQPQHF.

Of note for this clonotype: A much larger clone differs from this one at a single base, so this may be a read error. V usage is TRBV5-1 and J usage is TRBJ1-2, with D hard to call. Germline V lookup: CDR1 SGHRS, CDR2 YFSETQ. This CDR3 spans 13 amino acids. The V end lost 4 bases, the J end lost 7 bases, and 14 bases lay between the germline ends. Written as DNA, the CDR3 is TGCGCCAGCAGCCGACGGGGAGATAGTGGCTACACCTTC. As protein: CASSRRGDSGYTF.

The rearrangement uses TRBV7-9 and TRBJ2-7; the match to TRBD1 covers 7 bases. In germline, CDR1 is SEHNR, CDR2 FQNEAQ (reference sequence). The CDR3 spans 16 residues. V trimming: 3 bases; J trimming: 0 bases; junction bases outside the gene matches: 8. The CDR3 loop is CASSFNRGRSSYEQYF. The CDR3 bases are TGTGCCAGCAGCTTCAACAGGGGCCGTTCCTCCTACGAGCAGTACTTC.

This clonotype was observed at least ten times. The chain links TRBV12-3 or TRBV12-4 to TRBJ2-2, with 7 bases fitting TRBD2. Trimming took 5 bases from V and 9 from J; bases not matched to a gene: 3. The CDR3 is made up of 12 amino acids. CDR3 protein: CASSPGGWELFF. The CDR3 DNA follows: TGTGCCAGCAGTCCCGGGGGGTGGGAGCTGTTTTTT.

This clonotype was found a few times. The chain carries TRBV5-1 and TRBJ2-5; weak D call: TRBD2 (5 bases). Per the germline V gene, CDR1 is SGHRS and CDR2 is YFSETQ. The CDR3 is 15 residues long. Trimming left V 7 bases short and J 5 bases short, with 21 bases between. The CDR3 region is CASGIGSLPGETQYF. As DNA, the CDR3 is TGCGCCAGCGGTATTGGCAGCCTCCCGGGGGAGACCCAGTACTTC.